This T cell receptor beta chain is drawn from a study of cytomegalovirus exposure and HLA in healthy donors. Study-level findings and limits: As a later analysis showed, a missense DCLRE1C variant was linked to trimming of TCR beta V- and J-genes.

PCR primers comprised 60 Vbeta and 13 Jbeta primers. The assay was immunoSEQ multiplex PCR, and TCRdb's table has in-frame clones only and misses some. The data contain about 94,000 clones, around 66% of them singletons. In the case of this clone: Its antigen is still unknown.

The CDR3 runs 16 residues. Germline loops: CDR1 MNHEY, CDR2 SMNVEV (reference sequence). V gave up 4 bases and J gave up 3 bases, with 18 bases separating them. Material: PBMCs. This chain uses TRBV27 with TRBJ1-2, with a tentative D call TRBD1 (5 bases). This TCR derives from a young man in good health and CMV-seronegative. This CDR3 is CASSSYPGGKDYGYTF. In DNA form, the CDR3 reads TGTGCCAGCAGTTCGTATCCCGGGGGAAAGGACTATGGCTACACCTTC.